Below, 21 T cell receptor beta chains from the same sample are listed, as sequenced in a study of cytomegalovirus exposure and HLA in healthy donors. The PCR made use of 60 Vbeta and 13 Jbeta primers. Generated by immunoSEQ multiplex PCR, the TCRdb table keeps only in-frame clones and is missing some. This repertoire shows 150,000 to 200,000 clones, roughly 74% found once; its top ten account for around 8%. Sample: PBMCs. The receptor set was obtained from a middle-aged woman in good health and CMV-seropositive.

This clone was observed once. In DNA, the CDR3 is TGCAGCGTTCGACCATCAGGGGGGTACGAGCAGTACTTC. Protein product: CSVRPSGGYEQYF. The V call is TRBV29-1, the J call TRBJ2-7, with a tentative D call TRBD1 (7 bases). V was shortened by 5 bases and J by 4 bases, with 15 bases between the two germline ends. This CDR3 is 13 amino acids long. The V gene's germline CDR1 is SQVTM and CDR2 ANQGSEA.

This chain links TRBV13 with TRBJ2-1, with 8 bases identical to TRBD2. CDR3 length equals 19 residues. CDR1 is PRHDT and CDR2 is FYEKMQ in the germline V gene (reference sequence). V lost 3 bases, J lost 6 bases, and 19 bases stayed unmatched. The CDR3 protein is CASSFVQTGGPWAVNEQFF. CDR3 in DNA: TGTGCCAGCAGCTTCGTCCAGACGGGAGGGCCCTGGGCCGTCAATGAGCAGTTCTTC.

This chain uses TRBV27 with TRBJ2-5; 10 bases agree with TRBD1. The CDR3 runs 15 residues. Losses at the gene ends were 8 bases for V and 3 bases for J; bases not matched to a gene: 9. Germline loops: CDR1 MNHEY, CDR2 SMNVEV (reference sequence). The CDR3 is CASGPGQGWEETQYF. The CDR3, as DNA: TGTGCCAGCGGACCGGGACAGGGGTGGGAAGAGACCCAGTACTTC.

V usage is TRBV5-4 and J usage is TRBJ1-2, with 7 bases fitting TRBD1. The CDR3 contains 17 residues. The junction had 15 bases not matched to a gene; V was cut back by 6 bases and J by 1 base. The germline CDR1 and CDR2 sequences are SGHNT and YYREEE (reference sequence). As DNA, the CDR3 is TGTGCCAGCACCCTAGACAGGGCTGGAAACGTTAACTATGGCTACACCTTC. Translating it yields CASTLDRAGNVNYGYTF.

In this sample, this clone turned up a few times. The V call is TRBV5-1, the J call TRBJ2-7, with TRBD1 as a possible D gene (5 bases). V was clipped by 2 bases and J by 3 bases, with 15 bases between them. CDR3 length: 15 amino acids. The germline CDR1 and CDR2 sequences are SGHRS and YFSETQ. The CDR3 region has the DNA TGCGCCAGCAGCTTTAACACAAGGGGATACTACGAGCAGTACTTC. It translates to CASSFNTRGYYEQYF.

Comments on this clone: One junction end does not reproduce the germline sequence, and a read error may be involved. The sample has other DNA sequences that encode this CDR3 too. The chain has TRBV6-4 and TRBJ1-3; the match to TRBD1 covers 7 bases. The CDR3 extends over 15 amino acids. Germline V gene sequence: CDR1 MRHNA, CDR2 SNTAGT. Here the CDR3 DNA reads TGCGCCAGCCGGCGGCAGGGGGTGTTCGGAGACACCATATATTTT. It codes for CASRRQGVFGDTIYF.

The gene calls are TRBV29-1 and TRBJ1-1, with D possibly being TRBD1 (5 bases). Germline-derived CDR1 and CDR2 are SQVTM and ANQGSEA. The CDR3 has 15 residues. Deletions cut 3 bases from V and 6 bases from J, with 20 bases between. CDR3 DNA sequence: TGCAGCGTTGAGATACTCAGGATTCCGGGGGCTGAAGCTTTCTTT. Translating it yields CSVEILRIPGAEAFF.

The chain has TRBV6-1 and TRBJ2-2; a possible D gene is TRBD1 (5 bases). Per germline, CDR1 MNHNS and CDR2 SASEGT. CDR3 size: 15 residues. Trimming stripped 2 bases from V and 7 bases from J, with 14 bases between. The CDR3 spells CASSEIRQGNGELFF. In DNA, the CDR3 is TGTGCCAGCAGTGAAATCAGGCAGGGTAACGGGGAGCTGTTTTTT.

The J gene is TRBJ2-3, the V gene TRBV7-9; D unresolved. The germline gives CDR1 SEHNR, CDR2 FQNEAQ (reference sequence). V lost 4 bases, J lost 0 bases, and 11 bases lay in between. The CDR3 consists of 15 residues. DNA of the CDR3: TGTGCCAGCAGCTCCTATTCAACTAGCACAGATACGCAGTATTTT. This translates into CASSSYSTSTDTQYF.

This clone was recorded a few times. The chain is built from TRBV5-4 and TRBJ2-2; 10 bases match TRBD1. Germline values: CDR1 SGHNT, CDR2 YYREEE (reference sequence). This CDR3 spans 16 amino acids. V lost 3 bases and J lost 4; bases outside the gene matches: 6. The CDR3 here is CASSSDRGRVTGELFF. The CDR3 bases are TGTGCCAGCAGCTCCGACAGGGGGCGCGTCACCGGGGAGCTGTTTTTT.

This chain uses TRBV5-5 with TRBJ1-5, with D hard to call. V was trimmed by 0 bases and J by 0 bases, leaving 7 bases between them. The CDR3 runs to 15 residues. Germline CDR1 is SGHKS and CDR2 is YYEKEE (reference sequence). The CDR3 DNA follows: TGTGCCAGCAGCTTGGCCGGGTATAGCAATCAGCCCCAGCATTTT. Its protein is CASSLAGYSNQPQHF.

The chain has TRBV7-6 and TRBJ2-2; weak D call: TRBD2 (6 bases). Trimming stripped 4 bases from V and 0 bases from J, with 9 bases between. Per the germline V gene, CDR1 is SGHVS and CDR2 is FNYEAQ. CDR3 length equals 15 residues. The CDR3, as DNA: TGTGCCAGCAGCTCGGGACTCCCGAACACCGGGGAGCTGTTTTTT. It is translated as CASSSGLPNTGELFF.

The V gene is TRBV4-1, the J gene TRBJ2-7; 7 bases line up with TRBD1. Germline lookup yields CDR1 MGHRA and CDR2 YSYEKL. Germline trimming cut 1 base from V and 0 bases from J; bases unmatched to any gene: 12. This CDR3 region has 18 residues. The CDR3 protein is CASSQGRGIRDSSYEQYF. The CDR3 DNA follows: TGCGCCAGCAGCCAAGGACGGGGCATCCGGGACAGCTCCTACGAGCAGTACTTC.

The chain is built from TRBV2 and TRBJ2-1, with a weak D call TRBD2 (6 bases). This CDR3 has 14 amino acids. Per germline, CDR1 SNHLY and CDR2 FYNNEI. The CDR3 DNA sequence: TGTGCTGGGGGGAGCCAACGCTCCTACAATGAGCAGTTCTTC. Protein: CAGGSQRSYNEQFF.

The chain recombines TRBV7-2 with TRBJ1-5, with D possibly being TRBD1 (6 bases). The CDR3 is 14 amino acids. Germline CDR1 is SGHTA and CDR2 is FQGNSA. Trimming took 6 bases from V and 4 from J, leaving 13 bases between them. CDR3 bases: TGTGCCAGCAGGACGGACAGTCTGAATCAGCCCCAGCATTTT. Its protein is CASRTDSLNQPQHF.

V is TRBV7-3 and J is TRBJ1-3; D remains ambiguous. The V end lost 1 base, the J end lost 2 bases, and 12 bases lay between the germline ends. Germline V CDR1 and CDR2: SGHTA, FQGTGA. This CDR3 has 16 amino acids. CDR3 nucleotides: TGTGCCAGCAGCTTAATGGTTGGTAAGCCTGGAAACACCATATATTTT. It encodes CASSLMVGKPGNTIYF.

The chain is built from TRBV5-8 and TRBJ2-7; 8 bases fit TRBD1. Trimming cost V 0 bases and J 1 base; bases outside gene matches: 3. The CDR3 spans 15 residues. Germline V gives CDR1 SGHTS, CDR2 YDEGEE. The CDR3 nucleotides are TGTGCCAGCAGCTTGGTCGGACAGGGATCCTACGAGCAGTACTTC. Translated, it gives CASSLVGQGSYEQYF.

The gene calls are TRBV19 and TRBJ1-1; a weak D match, TRBD1 (5 bases). Per germline, CDR1 LNHDA and CDR2 SQIVND (reference sequence). With 7 bases removed from V and 1 base from J, the gap between germline ends came to 16 bases. The CDR3 has 15 amino acids. In DNA, the CDR3 is TGTGCCAGTAACGGAGATCTGGGGGGGAACACTGAAGCTTTCTTT. This sequence encodes CASNGDLGGNTEAFF.

The chain uses TRBV28 and TRBJ2-5; D is unclear. CDR1 is MDHEN and CDR2 is SYDVKM in the germline V gene. The CDR3 is 13 amino acids. Between the trimmed V and J ends, which lost 4 bases and 10 bases, there was a span of 16 bases. This chain's CDR3 is CASSSTPARFQYF. CDR3 nucleotide sequence: TGTGCCAGCAGTTCCACTCCCGCCAGGTTCCAGTACTTC.

The chain links TRBV30 to TRBJ2-4, with 16 nucleotides matching TRBD2. Germline values: CDR1 GTSNPN, CDR2 SVGIG (reference sequence). The CDR3 totals 17 residues. J lost 7 bases, V lost 5 bases, and 11 bases had no gene match. CDR3 loop: CAWGSGLAGGPGNIQYF. In nucleotides, the CDR3 is TGTGCCTGGGGATCGGGACTAGCGGGAGGGCCCGGGAACATTCAGTACTTC.

CDR3 in DNA: TGTGCCAGCAGCCAAGTTAAAAGCGGTACGAATGAGCAGTTCTTC. Amino acid sequence: CASSQVKSGTNEQFF. The genes are TRBV4-2 and TRBJ2-1; D perhaps matches TRBD2 (5 bases). Trimming took 1 base from V and 7 from J, leaving 14 bases between them. In germline, CDR1 is LGHNA, CDR2 YNFKEQ. CDR3 length: 15 residues.